The table lists the clone carrying this T cell receptor (beta chain) with a few counts. Its target is not known. The listed genes are named as in mouse. Sequencing ends 4 residues short of the CDR3 end; the germline J gene provides the rest. RNA extraction and reverse transcription yielded cDNA as sequencing template. TCRdb's table, derived via immunoSEQ multiplex PCR, lists solely in-frame clones and lacks some. The data show 250,000 or so clones, with none appearing a single time. This CDR3 is built from 15 residues. Trimming pared 5 bases from V and 0 bases from J, leaving 14 bases between. Germline CDR1 reads NNHNN; CDR2 reads SYGAGS (reference sequence). After pooling, cutaneous lymph node cells were sorted with CD4, CD8alpha, NKG2D, NKG2ACE and other markers. This entry is derived from a study of CD8+ T cells in alopecia areata. Study-wide results and caveats: Affected lesional scalp, above all in alopecia totalis/universalis, was more clonal than normal scalp. Sequencing of scalp samples also captures resident alphabeta T cells of normal skin.

The rearrangement links TRBV13-2 to TRBJ1-2; D might be TRBD1 (6 bases). The clonotype originates from a C3H/HeJ mouse with alopecia areata. Strain MHC haplotype: H2-k. Sequenced sample: CD4+ T cells sorted from a lymph node. CDR3 DNA (partial): TGTGCCAGCGGGGAAAGGGGGGCAGCAAACTCC. This sequence encodes CASGERGAANS. The full CDR3 reads CASGERGAANSDYTF.